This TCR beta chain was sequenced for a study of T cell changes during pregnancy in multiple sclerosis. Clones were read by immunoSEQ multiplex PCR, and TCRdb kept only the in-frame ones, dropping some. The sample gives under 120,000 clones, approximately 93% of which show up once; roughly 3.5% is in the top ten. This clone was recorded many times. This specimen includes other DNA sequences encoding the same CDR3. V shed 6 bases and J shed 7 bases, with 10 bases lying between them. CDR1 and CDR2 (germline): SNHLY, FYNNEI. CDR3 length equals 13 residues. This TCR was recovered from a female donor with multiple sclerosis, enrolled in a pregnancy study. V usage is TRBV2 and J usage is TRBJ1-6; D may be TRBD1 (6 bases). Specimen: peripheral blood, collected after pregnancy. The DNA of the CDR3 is TGTGCCAGCAGAACAGGGTTGAATTCACCCCTCCACTTT. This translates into CASRTGLNSPLHF.